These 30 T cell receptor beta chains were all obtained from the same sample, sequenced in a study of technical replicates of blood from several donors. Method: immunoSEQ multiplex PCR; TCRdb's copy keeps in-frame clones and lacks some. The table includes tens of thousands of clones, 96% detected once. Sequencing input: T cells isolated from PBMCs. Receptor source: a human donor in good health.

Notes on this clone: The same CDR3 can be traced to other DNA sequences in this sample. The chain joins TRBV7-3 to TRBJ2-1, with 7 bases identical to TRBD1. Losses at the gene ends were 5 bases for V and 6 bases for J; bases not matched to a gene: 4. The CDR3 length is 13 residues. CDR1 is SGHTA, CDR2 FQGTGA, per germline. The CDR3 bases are TGTGCCAGCAGCCCAGGACAGGTCAATGAGCAGTTCTTC. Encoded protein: CASSPGQVNEQFF.

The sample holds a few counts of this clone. CDR3 DNA: TGTGCCATCAGTGTAGAGGGGAACACTGAAGCTTTCTTT. Its protein is CAISVEGNTEAFF. This chain joins TRBV10-3 and TRBJ1-1; no firm D call. Germline values: CDR1 ENHRY, CDR2 SYGVKD. The CDR3 consists of 13 residues. V lost 4 bases and J 1 base, leaving 7 bases between the germline ends.

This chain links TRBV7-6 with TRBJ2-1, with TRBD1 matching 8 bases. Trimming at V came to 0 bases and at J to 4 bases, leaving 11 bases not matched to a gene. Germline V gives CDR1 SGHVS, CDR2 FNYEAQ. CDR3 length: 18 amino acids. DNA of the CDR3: TGTGCCAGCAGCTTAGCGAGGGACCAGGGGGCCCGGTACAATGAGCAGTTCTTC. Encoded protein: CASSLARDQGARYNEQFF.

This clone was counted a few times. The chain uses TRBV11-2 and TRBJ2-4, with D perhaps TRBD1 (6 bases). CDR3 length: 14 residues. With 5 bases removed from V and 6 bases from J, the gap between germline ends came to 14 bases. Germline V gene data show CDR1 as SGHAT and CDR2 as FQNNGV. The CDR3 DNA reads TGTGCCAGCAGCCCAGGGGCGGTTAGAAACATTCAGTACTTC. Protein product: CASSPGAVRNIQYF.

This CDR3 reads CASSGGTSGPYEQYF. As DNA, the CDR3 is TGTGCCAGCAGTGGTGGGACTAGCGGGCCCTACGAGCAGTACTTC. This chain connects TRBV2 to TRBJ2-7, with 12 bases identical to TRBD2. The germline gives CDR1 SNHLY, CDR2 FYNNEI. The CDR3 loop spans 15 amino acids. V lost 4 bases and J lost 2; bases outside the gene matches: 3.

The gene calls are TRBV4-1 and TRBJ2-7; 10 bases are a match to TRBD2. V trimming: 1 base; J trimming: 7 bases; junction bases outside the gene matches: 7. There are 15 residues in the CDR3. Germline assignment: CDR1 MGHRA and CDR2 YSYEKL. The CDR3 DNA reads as TGCGCCAGCAGCCAAGGGCTAGCGGGAGCTGGTGAGCAGTACTTC. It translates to CASSQGLAGAGEQYF.

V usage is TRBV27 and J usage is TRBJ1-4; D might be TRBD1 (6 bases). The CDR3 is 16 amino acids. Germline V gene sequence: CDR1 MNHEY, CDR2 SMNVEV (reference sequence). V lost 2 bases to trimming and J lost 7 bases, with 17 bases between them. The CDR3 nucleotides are TGTGCCAGCAGTTTAACCCCGGCAGGGGTTACTGAAAAACTGTTTTTT. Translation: CASSLTPAGVTEKLFF.

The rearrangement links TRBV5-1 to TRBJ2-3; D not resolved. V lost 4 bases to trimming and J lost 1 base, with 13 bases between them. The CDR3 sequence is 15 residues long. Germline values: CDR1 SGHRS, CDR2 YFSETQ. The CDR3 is CASSLVLSGTDTQYF. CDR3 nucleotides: TGCGCCAGCAGCCTGGTATTAAGCGGCACAGATACGCAGTATTTT.

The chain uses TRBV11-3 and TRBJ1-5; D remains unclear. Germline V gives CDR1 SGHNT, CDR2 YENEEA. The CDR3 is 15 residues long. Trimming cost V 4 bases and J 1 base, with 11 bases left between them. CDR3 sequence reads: CASSYVGSSNQPQHF. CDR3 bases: TGTGCCAGCAGCTACGTGGGCAGCAGCAATCAGCCCCAGCATTTT.

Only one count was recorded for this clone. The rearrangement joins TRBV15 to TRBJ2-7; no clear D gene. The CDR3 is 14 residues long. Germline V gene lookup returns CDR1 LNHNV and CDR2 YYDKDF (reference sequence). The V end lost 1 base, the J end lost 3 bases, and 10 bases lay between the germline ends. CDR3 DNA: TGTGCCACCAGCAGAGGTTTCACTAACTACGAGCAGTACTTC. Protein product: CATSRGFTNYEQYF.

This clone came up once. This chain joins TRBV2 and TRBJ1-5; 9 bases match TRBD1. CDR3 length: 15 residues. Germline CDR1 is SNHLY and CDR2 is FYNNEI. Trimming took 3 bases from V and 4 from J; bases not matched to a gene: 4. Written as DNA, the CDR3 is TGTGCCAGCAGTGAGAGACAGGGGGGAAATCAGCCCCAGCATTTT. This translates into CASSERQGGNQPQHF.

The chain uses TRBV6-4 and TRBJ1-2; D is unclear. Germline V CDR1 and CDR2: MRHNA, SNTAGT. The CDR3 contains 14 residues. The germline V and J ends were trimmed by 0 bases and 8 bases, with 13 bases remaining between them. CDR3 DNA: TGTGCCAGCAGTGACTCCCCCGGGGTCAGAGGCTACACCTTC. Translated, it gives CASSDSPGVRGYTF.

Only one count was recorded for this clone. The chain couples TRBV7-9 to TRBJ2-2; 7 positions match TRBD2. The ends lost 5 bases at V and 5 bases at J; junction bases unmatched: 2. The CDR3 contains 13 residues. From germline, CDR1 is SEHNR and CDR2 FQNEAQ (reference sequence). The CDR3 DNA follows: TGTGCCAGCAGCGGTAGCGGGACCGGGGAGCTGTTTTTT. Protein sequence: CASSGSGTGELFF.

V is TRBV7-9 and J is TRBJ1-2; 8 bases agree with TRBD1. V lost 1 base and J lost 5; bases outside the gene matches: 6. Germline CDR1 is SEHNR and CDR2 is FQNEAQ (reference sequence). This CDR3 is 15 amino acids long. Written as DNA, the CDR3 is TGTGCCAGCAGCTTAGAAGGACAGGGAATATATGGCTACACCTTC. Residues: CASSLEGQGIYGYTF.

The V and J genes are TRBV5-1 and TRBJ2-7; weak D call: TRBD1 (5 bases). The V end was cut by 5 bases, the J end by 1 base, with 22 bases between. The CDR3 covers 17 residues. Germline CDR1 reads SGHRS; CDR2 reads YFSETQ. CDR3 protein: CASSSTPTTVYSYEQYF. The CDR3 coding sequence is TGCGCCAGCAGTTCAACCCCGACGACAGTATATTCCTACGAGCAGTACTTC.

The CDR3 here is CASRGARGSRGTQYF. The CDR3 region has the DNA TGTGCCAGCAGGGGGGCTAGGGGGAGCAGGGGGACCCAGTACTTC. The V gene is TRBV27, the J gene TRBJ2-5; maybe TRBD1 (6 bases). The CDR3 totals 15 residues. CDR1 MNHEY and CDR2 SMNVEV come from the germline V gene (reference sequence). V was cut by 6 bases and J by 7 bases, with 21 bases left in between.

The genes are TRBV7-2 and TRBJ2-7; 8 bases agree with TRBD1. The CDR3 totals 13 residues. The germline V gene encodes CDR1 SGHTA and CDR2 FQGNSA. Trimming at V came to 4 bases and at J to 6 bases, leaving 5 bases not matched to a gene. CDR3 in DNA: TGTGCCAGCAGCTCGGACAGGGTTCTCGAGCAGTACTTC. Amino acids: CASSSDRVLEQYF.

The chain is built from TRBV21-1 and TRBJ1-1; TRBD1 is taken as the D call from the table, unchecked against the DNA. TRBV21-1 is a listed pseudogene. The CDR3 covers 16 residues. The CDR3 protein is CASSKGQGALNTEAFF. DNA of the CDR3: TGTGCCAGCAGCAAAGGACAGGGGGCGTTGAACACTGAAGCTTTCTTT.

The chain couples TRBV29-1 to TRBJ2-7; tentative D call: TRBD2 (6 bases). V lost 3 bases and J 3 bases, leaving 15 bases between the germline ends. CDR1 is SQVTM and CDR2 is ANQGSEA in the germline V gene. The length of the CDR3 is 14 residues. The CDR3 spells CSVETREENYEQYF. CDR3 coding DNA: TGCAGCGTTGAGACGCGGGAAGAAAACTACGAGCAGTACTTC.

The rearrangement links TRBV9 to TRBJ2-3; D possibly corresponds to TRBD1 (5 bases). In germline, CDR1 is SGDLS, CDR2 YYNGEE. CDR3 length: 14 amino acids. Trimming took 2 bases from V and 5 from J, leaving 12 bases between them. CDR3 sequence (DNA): TGTGCCAGCAGCGTGGGCAGGGTGGTAGATACGCAGTATTTT. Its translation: CASSVGRVVDTQYF.

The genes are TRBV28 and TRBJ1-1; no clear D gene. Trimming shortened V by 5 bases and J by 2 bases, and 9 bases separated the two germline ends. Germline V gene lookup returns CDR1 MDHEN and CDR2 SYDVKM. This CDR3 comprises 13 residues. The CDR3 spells CASSPPPNTEAFF. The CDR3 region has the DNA TGTGCCAGCAGTCCCCCCCCTAACACTGAAGCTTTCTTT.

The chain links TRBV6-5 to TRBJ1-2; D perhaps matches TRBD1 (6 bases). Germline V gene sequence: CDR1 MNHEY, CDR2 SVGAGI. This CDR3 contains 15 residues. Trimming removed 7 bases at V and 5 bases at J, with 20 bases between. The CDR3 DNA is TGTGCCAGCACCTTTAGGGGGGGGGCCCAATATGGCTACACCTTC. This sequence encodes CASTFRGGAQYGYTF.

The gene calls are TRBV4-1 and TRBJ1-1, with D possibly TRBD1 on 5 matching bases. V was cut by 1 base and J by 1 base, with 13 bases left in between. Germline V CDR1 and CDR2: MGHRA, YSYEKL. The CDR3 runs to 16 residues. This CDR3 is CASSQAPPGKNTEAFF. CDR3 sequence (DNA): TGCGCCAGCAGCCAAGCGCCTCCAGGGAAGAACACTGAAGCTTTCTTT.

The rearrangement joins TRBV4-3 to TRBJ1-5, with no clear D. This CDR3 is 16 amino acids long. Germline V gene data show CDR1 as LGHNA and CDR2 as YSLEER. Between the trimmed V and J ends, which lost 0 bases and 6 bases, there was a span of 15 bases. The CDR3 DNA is TGCGCCAGCAGCCAAGAGCAGGCTTCGGGAGGTCAGCCCCAGCATTTT. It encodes CASSQEQASGGQPQHF.

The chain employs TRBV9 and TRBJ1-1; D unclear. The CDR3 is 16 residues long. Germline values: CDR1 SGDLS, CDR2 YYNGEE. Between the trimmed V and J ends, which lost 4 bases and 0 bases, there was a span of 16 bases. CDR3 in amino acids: CASSPTGEVLNTEAFF. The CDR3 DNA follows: TGTGCCAGCAGCCCAACCGGCGAGGTTCTGAACACTGAAGCTTTCTTT.

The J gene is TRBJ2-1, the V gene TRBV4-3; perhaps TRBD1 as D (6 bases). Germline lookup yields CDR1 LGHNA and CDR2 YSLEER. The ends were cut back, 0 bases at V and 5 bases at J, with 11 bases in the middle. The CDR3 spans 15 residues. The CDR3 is CASSQEGAQNNEQFF. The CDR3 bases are TGCGCCAGCAGCCAAGAGGGGGCGCAAAACAATGAGCAGTTCTTC.

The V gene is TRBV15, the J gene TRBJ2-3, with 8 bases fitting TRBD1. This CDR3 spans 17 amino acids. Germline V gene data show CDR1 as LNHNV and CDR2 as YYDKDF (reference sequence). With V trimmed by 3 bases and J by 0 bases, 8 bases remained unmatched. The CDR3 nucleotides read TGTGCCACCAGCAGTAGAGGCAGGGGGCTCAGCACAGATACGCAGTATTTT. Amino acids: CATSSRGRGLSTDTQYF. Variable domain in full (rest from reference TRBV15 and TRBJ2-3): DAMVIQNPRYQVTQFGKPVTLSCSQTLNHNVMYWYQQKSSQAPKLLFHYYDKDFNNEADTPDNFQSRRPNTSFCFLDIRSPGLGDTAMYLCATSSRGRGLSTDTQYFGPGTRLTVL.

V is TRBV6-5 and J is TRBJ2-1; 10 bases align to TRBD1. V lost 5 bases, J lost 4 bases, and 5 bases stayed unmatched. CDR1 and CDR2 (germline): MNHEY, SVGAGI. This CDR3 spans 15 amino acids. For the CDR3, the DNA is TGTGCCAGCAGTCCGGGACAGGGGCCTTACAATGAGCAGTTCTTC. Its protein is CASSPGQGPYNEQFF.

The CDR3 DNA follows: TGTGCCAGCAGTTTATCTGCCCCAGGTGGTCAGCCCCAGCATTTT. This translates into CASSLSAPGGQPQHF. The chain carries TRBV27 and TRBJ1-5; D gene unclear. The CDR3 loop spans 15 amino acids. Germline lookup yields CDR1 MNHEY and CDR2 SMNVEV (reference sequence). Trimming shortened V by 0 bases and J by 6 bases, and 12 bases separated the two germline ends.

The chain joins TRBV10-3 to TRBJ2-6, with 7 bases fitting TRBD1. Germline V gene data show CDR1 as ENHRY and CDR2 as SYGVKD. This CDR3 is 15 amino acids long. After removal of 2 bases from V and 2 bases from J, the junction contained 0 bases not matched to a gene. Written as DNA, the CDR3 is TGTGCCATCAGTGAGCAGGGGGCTGGGGCCAACGTCCTGACTTTC. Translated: CAISEQGAGANVLTF.